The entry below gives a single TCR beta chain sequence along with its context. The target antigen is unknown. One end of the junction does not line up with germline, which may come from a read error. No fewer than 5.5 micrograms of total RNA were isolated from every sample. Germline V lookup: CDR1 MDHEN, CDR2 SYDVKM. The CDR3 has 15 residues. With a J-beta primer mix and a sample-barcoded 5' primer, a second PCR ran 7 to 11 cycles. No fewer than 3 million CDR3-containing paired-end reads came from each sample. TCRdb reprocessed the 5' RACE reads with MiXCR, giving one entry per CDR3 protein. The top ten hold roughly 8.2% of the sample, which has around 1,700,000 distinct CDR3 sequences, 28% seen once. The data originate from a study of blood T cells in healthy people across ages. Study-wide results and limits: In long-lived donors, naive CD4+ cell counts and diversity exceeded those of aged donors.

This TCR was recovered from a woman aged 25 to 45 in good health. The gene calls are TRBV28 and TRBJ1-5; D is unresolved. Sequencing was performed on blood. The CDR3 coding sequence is TGTACCAGCACCGACGCGGTCTATAGCAATCAGCCCCAGCATTTT. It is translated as CTSTDAVYSNQPQHF.